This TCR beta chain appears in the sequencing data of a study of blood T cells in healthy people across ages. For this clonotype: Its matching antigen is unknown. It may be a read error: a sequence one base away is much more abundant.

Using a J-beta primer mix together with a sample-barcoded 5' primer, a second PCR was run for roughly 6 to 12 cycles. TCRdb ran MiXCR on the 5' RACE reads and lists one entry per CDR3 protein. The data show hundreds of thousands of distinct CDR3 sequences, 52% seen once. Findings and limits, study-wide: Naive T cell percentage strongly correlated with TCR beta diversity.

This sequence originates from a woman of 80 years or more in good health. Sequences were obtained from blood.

The CDR3 DNA follows: TGTGCCAGCAGGGGACAGGGGGATACTAACTCTGGGGCCAACGTCCTGACTTTC. Translation gives CASRGQGDTNSGANVLTF. The chain links TRBV12-3 or TRBV12-4 to TRBJ2-6; TRBD1 agrees at 11 bases. CDR3 length: 18 residues. V gave up 6 bases and J gave up 0 bases; unmatched junction bases: 7.